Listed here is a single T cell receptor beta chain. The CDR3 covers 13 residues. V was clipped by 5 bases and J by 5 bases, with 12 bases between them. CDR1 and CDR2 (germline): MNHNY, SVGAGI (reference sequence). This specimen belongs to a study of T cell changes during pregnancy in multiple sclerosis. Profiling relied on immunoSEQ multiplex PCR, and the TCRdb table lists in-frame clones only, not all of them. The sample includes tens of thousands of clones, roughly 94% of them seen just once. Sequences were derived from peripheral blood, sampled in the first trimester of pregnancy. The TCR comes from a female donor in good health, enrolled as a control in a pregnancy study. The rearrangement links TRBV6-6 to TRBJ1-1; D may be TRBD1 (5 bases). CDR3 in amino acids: CASSIGAETEAFF. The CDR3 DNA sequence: TGTGCCAGCAGTATAGGGGCCGAGACTGAAGCTTTCTTT.